This entry describes one T cell receptor beta chain. The data stem from a study of T cell changes during pregnancy in multiple sclerosis. Some clones are missing from TCRdb's copy, which holds only in-frame ones; the method was immunoSEQ multiplex PCR. Among around 21,000 clones listed, about 85% were seen once. Germline assignment: CDR1 MNHNY and CDR2 SVGAGI (reference sequence). This CDR3 region has 12 residues. Trimming cost V 4 bases and J 9 bases, with 10 bases left between them. The receptor's source is a female donor in good health, enrolled as a control in a pregnancy study. The chain combines TRBV6-6 with TRBJ1-5, with D unresolved. This sample comprised CD8+ T cells from peripheral blood mononuclear cells, obtained in the third trimester of pregnancy. Here the CDR3 reads CASSFPSLPQHF. The DNA of the CDR3 is TGTGCCAGCAGTTTCCCGAGTCTGCCCCAGCATTTT.